Given below is one TCR beta chain in context. Only in-frame clones appear in the TCRdb table, and some are missing; sequencing was by immunoSEQ multiplex PCR. The repertoire has hundreds of thousands of clones, 90% of them found once; the top ten carry around 2.5%. This entry belongs to a study of blood T cell repertoires in COVID-19. Per the germline V gene, CDR1 is SNHLY and CDR2 is FYNNEI. With 11 bases clipped from V and 1 base from J, the junction kept 10 bases outside the gene matches. The CDR3 extends over 14 amino acids. Sequencing used PBMCs or T cells enriched from blood (not recorded which). This sequence joins TRBV2 and TRBJ1-1; 7 bases agree with TRBD1. The TCR sequence derives from a man between 60 and 75 years old who had recovered from COVID-19. This chain's CDR3 is CAGGLGQRNTEAFF. As DNA, the CDR3 is TGTGCCGGTGGCCTGGGACAGAGGAACACTGAAGCTTTCTTT. The variable domain in full, with the rest retrieved from reference TRBV2 and TRBJ1-1, is EPEVTQTPSHQVTQMGQEVILRCVPISNHLYFYWYRQILGQKVEFLVSFYNNEISEKSEIFDDQFSVERPDGSNFTLKIRSTKLEDSAMYFCAGGLGQRNTEAFFGQGTRLTVV.